The 8 T cell receptor beta chains presented below share a single source sample, sequenced in a study of T cells in Graves' hyperthyroidism and ophthalmopathy. What was amplified from RNA transcripts were TCR beta CDR3 regions. HTBI primers drove first-round RT-PCR of the TCR CDR3. TCRdb reprocessed the multiplex PCR reads with MiXCR, giving one entry per CDR3 protein. The repertoire consists of hundreds of thousands of distinct CDR3 sequences, with approximately 40% occurring once and the leading ten covering 8.9%. What was sequenced was blood. The receptors originated from a man younger than 30 with Graves' hyperthyroidism.

The chain joins TRBV6-5 to TRBJ1-4; weak D call: TRBD1 (5 bases). CDR3 length equals 15 residues. Germline V lookup: CDR1 MNHEY, CDR2 SVGAGI. Between the trimmed V and J ends, which lost 6 bases and 7 bases, there was a span of 18 bases. This chain's CDR3 is CASRRDLRAGEKLFF. DNA of the CDR3: TGTGCCAGCAGGCGGGACCTTCGGGCGGGTGAAAAACTGTTTTTT.

This clonotype occurred many times. V is TRBV10-1 and J is TRBJ2-7; TRBD1 matches at 7 bases. V lost 2 bases, J lost 3 bases, and 7 bases stayed unmatched. The CDR3 spans 15 residues. The germline V gene has CDR1 WNHNN and CDR2 SYGVQD (reference sequence). The CDR3 bases are TGCGCCAGCAGTGAGCACCGGACAGGTCACTACGAGCAGTACTTC. Amino acids: CASSEHRTGHYEQYF.

The chain is built from TRBV15 and TRBJ1-5, with D unclear. The CDR3 is 15 residues long. Germline CDR1 is LNHNV and CDR2 is YYDKDF (reference sequence). Trimming left V 3 bases short and J 5 bases short, with 14 bases between. CDR3 nucleotides: TGTGCCACCAGCAGCCGCGCCCAGGCGCATCAGCCCCAGCATTTT. This translates into CATSSRAQAHQPQHF.

This clonotype turned up a few times. The chain recombines TRBV2 with TRBJ1-5; a possible D gene is TRBD1 (6 bases). The CDR3 runs to 14 residues. The V gene's germline CDR1 is SNHLY and CDR2 FYNNEI. Trimming left V 5 bases short and J 7 bases short, with 15 bases between. The CDR3 DNA reads as TGTGCCAGCAGTTTGGCAGGGGTGCGGCAGCCCCAGCATTTT. This translates into CASSLAGVRQPQHF. The whole variable domain, remainder taken from reference TRBV2 and TRBJ1-5, is EPEVTQTPSHQVTQMGQEVILRCVPISNHLYFYWYRQILGQKVEFLVSFYNNEISEKSEIFDDQFSVERPDGSNFTLKIRSTKLEDSAMYFCASSLAGVRQPQHFGDGTRLSIL.

This clonotype has just a few counts. This chain uses TRBV29-1 with TRBJ2-3; 10 bases are a match to TRBD2. The CDR3 runs 14 residues. V lost 8 bases, J lost 2 bases, and 7 bases stayed unmatched. CDR1 and CDR2 (germline): SQVTM, ANQGSEA. The CDR3 DNA reads as TGCAGCACTTGGACTAGCGGCATCACAGATACGCAGTATTTT. Amino acids: CSTWTSGITDTQYF.

Of note for this clonotype: Mismatch with germline at one junction end may stem from a read error. The chain employs TRBV10-3 and TRBJ1-2, with D unresolved. This CDR3 is 13 amino acids long. Per germline, CDR1 ENHRY and CDR2 SYGVKD. The CDR3 loop is CASSYGSSGGYTF. As DNA, the CDR3 is TGTGCCAGCAGTTACGGGAGCTCAGGTGGCTACACCTTC.

The J gene is TRBJ2-5, the V gene TRBV2; no firm D call. Germline CDR1 reads SNHLY; CDR2 reads FYNNEI. The CDR3 length is 10 residues. The V and J ends lost 8 bases and 5 bases respectively, with 6 bases between them. The chain's CDR3 is CASPGETQYF. DNA of the CDR3: TGTGCCAGCCCTGGGGAGACCCAGTACTTC.

The chain has TRBV20-1 and TRBJ1-2; D is unresolved. The V end lost 0 bases, the J end lost 7 bases, and 18 bases lay between the germline ends. The CDR3 has 15 residues. CDR1 and CDR2 (germline): DFQATT, SNEGSKA (reference sequence). This chain's CDR3 is CSARDSVLFRPGYTF. The CDR3 nucleotides read TGCAGTGCTAGAGACTCCGTCCTGTTCCGACCTGGCTACACCTTC.